These 21 T cell receptor beta chains originate from one sample sequenced in a study of cytomegalovirus exposure and HLA in healthy donors (dated by TCRdb to the late 2010s). The library was prepared using the immunoSEQ multiplex PCR assay. TCRdb took over this immuneACCESS table, retaining in-frame rearrangements with V and J assigned. Such tables are incomplete; in checked studies, under half of the missing clones stem from an unresolved V gene, and the remainder is unexplained. This sample is represented by around 150,000 clones; about 95% of them were singletons. Of the sample, about 0.89% falls within the top ten clones. Source material: PBMCs. The receptors were sampled from a woman younger than 30 in good health and CMV-seronegative.

The J gene is TRBJ1-2, the V gene TRBV6-1; maybe TRBD1 (5 bases). Germline V gene sequence: CDR1 MNHNS, CDR2 SASEGT. V lost 2 bases and J lost 7, with 14 bases in between. CDR3 length: 14 amino acids. DNA for the CDR3: TGTGCCAGCAGTGAAATTGGCCAGGGTTCTGGCTACACCTTC. Translated: CASSEIGQGSGYTF.

The chain links TRBV29-1 to TRBJ1-2; the D gene is possibly TRBD1 (6 bases). V shed 7 bases and J shed 8 bases, with 14 bases lying between them. Germline V gene data show CDR1 as SQVTM and CDR2 as ANQGSEA. This CDR3 contains 11 residues. DNA of the CDR3: TGCAGCGCCGAAACAGGGTACGGCTACACCTTC. This sequence encodes CSAETGYGYTF.

The V and J genes are TRBV2 and TRBJ2-5; 14 positions match TRBD2. The CDR3 loop spans 15 amino acids. The V gene's germline CDR1 is SNHLY and CDR2 FYNNEI. V shed 4 bases, J shed 2 bases, and the junction held 0 bases outside the gene matches. The CDR3 DNA reads TGTGCCAGCAGTGGGACTAGCGGGGGGCAAGAGACCCAGTACTTC. The encoded protein is CASSGTSGGQETQYF. Complete variable domain (other parts from reference TRBV2 and TRBJ2-5): EPEVTQTPSHQVTQMGQEVILRCVPISNHLYFYWYRQILGQKVEFLVSFYNNEISEKSEIFDDQFSVERPDGSNFTLKIRSTKLEDSAMYFCASSGTSGGQETQYFGPGTRLLVL.

The gene calls are TRBV6-1 and TRBJ1-1; no firm D call. Germline V gene data show CDR1 as MNHNS and CDR2 as SASEGT. The CDR3 totals 15 residues. With 4 bases removed from V and 0 bases from J, the gap between germline ends came to 12 bases. DNA for the CDR3: TGTGCCAGCAGTGTTCAGGCAGTACTGAACACTGAAGCTTTCTTT. Protein product: CASSVQAVLNTEAFF.

This chain links TRBV30 with TRBJ2-7, with unresolved D. CDR3 length equals 13 residues. From germline, CDR1 is GTSNPN and CDR2 SVGIG (reference sequence). Trimming stripped 4 bases from V and 3 bases from J, with 13 bases between. CDR3 in DNA: TGTGCCTGGAATCCTTCAGATAACTACGAGCAGTACTTC. The encoded protein is CAWNPSDNYEQYF. The full variable domain, with the rest looked up from reference TRBV30 and TRBJ2-7, is SQTIHQWPATLVQPVGSPLSLECTVEGTSNPNLYWYRQAAGRGLQLLFYSVGIGQISSEVPQNLSASRPQDRQFILSSKKLLLSDSGFYLCAWNPSDNYEQYFGPGTRLTVT.

The chain employs TRBV30 and TRBJ2-7; D may be TRBD1 (7 bases). V lost 5 bases to trimming and J lost 6 bases, with 20 bases between them. This CDR3 comprises 14 residues. CDR1 is GTSNPN and CDR2 is SVGIG in the germline V gene (reference sequence). CDR3 coding DNA: TGTGCCTGGGACCCCAGGGGGGACGGTGGCGAGCAGTACTTC. This gives the protein CAWDPRGDGGEQYF.

The chain is built from TRBV18 and TRBJ1-2; 10 bases agree with TRBD1. With 4 bases clipped from V and 5 bases from J, the junction kept 1 base outside the gene matches. The germline gives CDR1 KGHSH, CDR2 LQKENI. The CDR3 contains 13 residues. CDR3 DNA sequence: TGTGCCAGCTCACGGGGACAGGGGTATGGCTACACCTTC. Protein: CASSRGQGYGYTF.

The rearrangement joins TRBV5-1 to TRBJ2-1; D not certain. CDR3 length: 14 residues. With 6 bases removed from V and 7 bases from J, the gap between germline ends came to 17 bases. Germline CDR1 is SGHRS and CDR2 is YFSETQ. The CDR3 spells CASIKSGSENEQFF. In nucleotides, the CDR3 is TGCGCCAGCATCAAGTCAGGATCTGAGAATGAGCAGTTCTTC.

This sequence joins TRBV19 and TRBJ2-3; no definite D call. V was shortened by 3 bases and J by 5 bases, with 15 bases between the two germline ends. Per germline, CDR1 LNHDA and CDR2 SQIVND (reference sequence). The CDR3 covers 15 residues. The CDR3 DNA follows: TGTGCCAGTAGTATCGGGTCTATCGATGAAGATACGCAGTATTTT. Its protein product is CASSIGSIDEDTQYF.

This clone appeared a single time. The gene calls are TRBV14 and TRBJ1-1; D is unresolved. CDR3 length: 15 amino acids. The germline V gene has CDR1 SGHDN and CDR2 FVKESK. V was trimmed by 2 bases and J by 0 bases, leaving 10 bases between them. The CDR3 protein is CASSQRGSMNTEAFF. CDR3 in DNA: TGTGCCAGCAGCCAACGAGGTAGCATGAACACTGAAGCTTTCTTT.

The chain recombines TRBV5-5 with TRBJ1-1, with a possible D match to TRBD1 (5 bases). The CDR3 contains 14 residues. Between the trimmed V and J ends, which lost 3 bases and 2 bases, there was a span of 11 bases. CDR1 and CDR2 (germline): SGHKS, YYEKEE (reference sequence). Written as DNA, the CDR3 is TGTGCCAGCAGCTCCCGGACAATTAACACTGAAGCTTTCTTT. Encoded protein: CASSSRTINTEAFF.

The chain employs TRBV6-6 and TRBJ2-5; possibly TRBD1 for D (6 bases). The CDR3 covers 15 residues. The V end lost 6 bases, the J end lost 4 bases, and 18 bases lay between the germline ends. The V gene's germline CDR1 is MNHNY and CDR2 SVGAGI (reference sequence). The CDR3 protein is CASRQHRDRAETQYF. The CDR3 DNA reads as TGTGCCAGCAGGCAGCACAGGGATAGGGCAGAGACCCAGTACTTC.

The V and J genes are TRBV6-5 and TRBJ1-2; a weak D match, TRBD1 (6 bases). Trimming left V 6 bases short and J 1 base short, with 12 bases between. Germline V gene lookup returns CDR1 MNHEY and CDR2 SVGAGI. This CDR3 has 14 residues. CDR3 residues: CASRRRQDNYGYTF. The CDR3 coding sequence is TGTGCCAGCAGGAGGAGACAGGATAACTATGGCTACACCTTC.

The chain joins TRBV5-1 to TRBJ1-2; 9 bases line up with TRBD1. The CDR3 contains 15 residues. CDR1 and CDR2 from the germline V gene are SGHRS and YFSETQ. V shed 3 bases and J 6 bases; nucleotides not matched to a gene: 9. CDR3 amino acids: CASSSKGQGGDGYTF. In nucleotides, the CDR3 is TGCGCCAGCAGCTCGAAGGGACAGGGTGGCGATGGCTACACCTTC. The full variable domain, its missing parts supplied by reference TRBV5-1 and TRBJ1-2, is KAGVTQTPRYLIKTRGQQVTLSCSPISGHRSVSWYQQTPGQGLQFLFEYFSETQRNKGNFPGRFSGRQFSNSRSEMNVSTLELGDSALYLCASSSKGQGGDGYTFGSGTRLTVV.

V is TRBV15 and J is TRBJ1-6; tentative D call: TRBD1 (5 bases). The CDR3 totals 17 residues. V lost 1 base and J lost 0, with 10 bases in between. Germline CDR1 reads LNHNV; CDR2 reads YYDKDF (reference sequence). The DNA for the CDR3 is TGTGCCACCAGCAGAGTTGGGGGGAGCTCCTATAATTCACCCCTCCACTTT. This encodes CATSRVGGSSYNSPLHF. Combining the CDR3 with reference TRBV15 and TRBJ1-6 gives the whole variable domain DAMVIQNPRYQVTQFGKPVTLSCSQTLNHNVMYWYQQKSSQAPKLLFHYYDKDFNNEADTPDNFQSRRPNTSFCFLDIRSPGLGDTAMYLCATSRVGGSSYNSPLHFGNGTRLTVT.

The chain recombines TRBV5-1 with TRBJ1-3; possible D gene TRBD1, 5 bases. V dropped 0 bases and J dropped 4 bases, with 8 bases sitting between them. The CDR3 spans 14 residues. Germline-derived CDR1 and CDR2 are SGHRS and YFSETQ. The CDR3 sequence is CASSLEGLGNTIYF. CDR3 nucleotide sequence: TGCGCCAGCAGCTTGGAGGGGTTGGGAAACACCATATATTTT.

This sequence joins TRBV14 and TRBJ2-7, with 9 bases that match TRBD1. The CDR3 length is 15 residues. Trimming at V came to 6 bases and at J to 4 bases, leaving 10 bases not matched to a gene. Germline V CDR1 and CDR2: SGHDN, FVKESK. The CDR3, as DNA: TGTGCCAGCAGACGGACAGGGGAAGGAAGGTACGAGCAGTACTTC. This gives the protein CASRRTGEGRYEQYF.

This chain joins TRBV2 and TRBJ2-1, with D tentatively TRBD2 (5 bases). Germline V gene sequence: CDR1 SNHLY, CDR2 FYNNEI. Trimming cost V 6 bases and J 4 bases, with 7 bases left between them. The CDR3 length is 12 residues. As DNA, the CDR3 is TGTGCCAGCAGCGGGGAGTACAATGAGCAGTTCTTC. Translated, it gives CASSGEYNEQFF.

This CDR3 reads CASSPRQGSNTEAFF. The CDR3, as DNA: TGTGCCAGCAGCCCCAGACAGGGCTCGAACACTGAAGCTTTCTTT. The chain joins TRBV7-3 to TRBJ1-1; 7 bases match TRBD1. Per the germline V gene, CDR1 is SGHTA and CDR2 is FQGTGA. The CDR3 covers 15 residues. The trim removed 5 bases at V and 1 base at J, leaving 7 bases unmatched.

This chain links TRBV6-6 with TRBJ2-1, with D unclear. The CDR3 totals 11 residues. Germline loops: CDR1 MNHNY, CDR2 SVGAGI (reference sequence). Trimming took 5 bases from V and 3 from J, leaving 2 bases between them. CDR3 loop: CASSRYNEQFF. The DNA of the CDR3 is TGTGCCAGCAGTCGCTACAATGAGCAGTTCTTC.

This rearrangement joins TRBV19 to TRBJ2-7; weak D call: TRBD2 (6 bases). This CDR3 has 15 amino acids. Germline lookup yields CDR1 LNHDA and CDR2 SQIVND (reference sequence). Deletions cut 5 bases from V and 1 base from J, with 15 bases between. DNA for the CDR3: TGTGCCAGTAGTTCACGGACGGAGGGATCCTACGAGCAGTACTTC. Translated: CASSSRTEGSYEQYF.